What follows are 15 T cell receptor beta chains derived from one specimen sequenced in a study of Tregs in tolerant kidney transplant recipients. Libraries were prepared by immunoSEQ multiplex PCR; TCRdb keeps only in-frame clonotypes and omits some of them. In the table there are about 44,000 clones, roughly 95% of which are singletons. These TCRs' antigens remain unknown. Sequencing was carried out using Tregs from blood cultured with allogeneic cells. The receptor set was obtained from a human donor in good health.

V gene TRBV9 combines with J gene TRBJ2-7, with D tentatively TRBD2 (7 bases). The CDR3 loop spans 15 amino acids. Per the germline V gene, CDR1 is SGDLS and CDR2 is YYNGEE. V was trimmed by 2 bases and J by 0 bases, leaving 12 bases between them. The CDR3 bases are TGTGCCAGCAGCGTTCAGGGAGGGGGCTCCTACGAGCAGTACTTC. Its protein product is CASSVQGGGSYEQYF.

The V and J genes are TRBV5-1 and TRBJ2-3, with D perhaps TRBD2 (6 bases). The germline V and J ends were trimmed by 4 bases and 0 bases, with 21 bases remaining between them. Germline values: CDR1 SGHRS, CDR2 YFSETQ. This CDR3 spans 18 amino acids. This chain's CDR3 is CASSPGTLGPTSTDTQYF. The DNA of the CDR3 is TGCGCCAGCAGCCCCGGGACTCTGGGCCCAACTAGCACAGATACGCAGTATTTT.

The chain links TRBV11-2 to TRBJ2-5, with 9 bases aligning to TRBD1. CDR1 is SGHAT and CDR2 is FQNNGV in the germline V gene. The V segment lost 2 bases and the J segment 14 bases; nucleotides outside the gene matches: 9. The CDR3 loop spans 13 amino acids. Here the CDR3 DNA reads TGTGCCAGCAGCTTATACGTGTGGGGACAGGGATACTTC. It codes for CASSLYVWGQGYF. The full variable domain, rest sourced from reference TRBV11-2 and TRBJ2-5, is EAGVAQSPRYKIIEKRQSVAFWCNPISGHATLYWYQQILGQGPKLLIQFQNNGVVDDSQLPKDRFSAERLKGVDSTLKIQPAKLEDSAVYLCASSLYVWGQGYFGPGTRLLVL.

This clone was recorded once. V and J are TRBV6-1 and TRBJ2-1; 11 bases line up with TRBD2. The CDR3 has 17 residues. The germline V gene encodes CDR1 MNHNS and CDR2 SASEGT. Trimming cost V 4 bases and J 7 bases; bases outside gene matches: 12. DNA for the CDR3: TGTGCCAGCAGTGTTACCCTAGCGGGGGGTCCTAGGAATGAGCAGTTCTTC. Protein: CASSVTLAGGPRNEQFF.

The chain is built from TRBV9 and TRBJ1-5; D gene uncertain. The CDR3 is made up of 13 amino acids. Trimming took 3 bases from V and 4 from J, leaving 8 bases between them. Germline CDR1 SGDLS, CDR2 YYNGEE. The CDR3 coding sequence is TGTGCCAGCAGCGCGACATCGAATCAGCCCCAGCATTTT. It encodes CASSATSNQPQHF.

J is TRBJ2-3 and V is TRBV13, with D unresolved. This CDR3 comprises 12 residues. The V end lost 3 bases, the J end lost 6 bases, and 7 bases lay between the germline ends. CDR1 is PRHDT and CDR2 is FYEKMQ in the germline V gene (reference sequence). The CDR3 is CASSFYGDTQYF. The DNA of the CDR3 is TGTGCCAGCAGCTTCTATGGGGATACGCAGTATTTT.

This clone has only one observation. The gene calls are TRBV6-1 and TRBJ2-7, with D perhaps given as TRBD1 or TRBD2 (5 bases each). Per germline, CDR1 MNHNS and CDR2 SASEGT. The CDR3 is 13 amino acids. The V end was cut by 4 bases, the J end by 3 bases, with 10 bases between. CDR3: CASSGDRYYEQYF. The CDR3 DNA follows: TGTGCCAGCAGTGGGGACCGGTACTACGAGCAGTACTTC.

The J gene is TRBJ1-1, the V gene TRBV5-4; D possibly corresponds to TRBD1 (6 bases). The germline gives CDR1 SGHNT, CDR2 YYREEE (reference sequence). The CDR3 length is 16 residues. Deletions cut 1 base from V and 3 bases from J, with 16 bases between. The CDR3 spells CASSLQKGGLDTEAFF. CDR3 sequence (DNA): TGTGCCAGCAGCTTGCAAAAGGGGGGGCTGGACACTGAAGCTTTCTTT.

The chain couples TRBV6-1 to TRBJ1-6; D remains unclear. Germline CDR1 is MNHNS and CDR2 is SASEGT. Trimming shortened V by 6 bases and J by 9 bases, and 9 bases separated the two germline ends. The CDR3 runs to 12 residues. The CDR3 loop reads CASRIQLSPLHF. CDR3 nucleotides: TGTGCCAGCAGGATACAGCTTTCACCCCTCCACTTT.

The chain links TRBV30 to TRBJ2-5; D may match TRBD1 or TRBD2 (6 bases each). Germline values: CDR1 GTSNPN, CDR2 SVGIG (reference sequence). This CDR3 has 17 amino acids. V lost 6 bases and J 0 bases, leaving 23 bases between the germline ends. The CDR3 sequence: CACLGRGALLYQETQYF. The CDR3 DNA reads TGTGCCTGTCTGGGAAGGGGGGCCCTACTGTACCAAGAGACCCAGTACTTC.

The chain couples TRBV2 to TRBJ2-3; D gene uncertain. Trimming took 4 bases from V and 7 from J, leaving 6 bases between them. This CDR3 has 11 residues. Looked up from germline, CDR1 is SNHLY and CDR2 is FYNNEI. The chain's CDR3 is CASSGLYTQYF. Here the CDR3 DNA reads TGTGCCAGCAGTGGATTGTATACGCAGTATTTT.

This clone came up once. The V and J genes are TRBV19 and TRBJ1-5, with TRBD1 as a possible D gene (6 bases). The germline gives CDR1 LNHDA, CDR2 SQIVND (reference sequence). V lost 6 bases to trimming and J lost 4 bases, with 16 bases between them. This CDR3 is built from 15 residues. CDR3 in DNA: TGTGCCAGTAGGAGGGCCCCCAGGGGAAATCAGCCCCAGCATTTT. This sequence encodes CASRRAPRGNQPQHF. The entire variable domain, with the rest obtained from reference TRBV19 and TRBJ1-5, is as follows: DGGITQSPKYLFRKEGQNVTLSCEQNLNHDAMYWYRQDPGQGLRLIYYSQIVNDFQKGDIAEGYSVSREKKESFPLTVTSAQKNPTAFYLCASRRAPRGNQPQHFGDGTRLSIL.

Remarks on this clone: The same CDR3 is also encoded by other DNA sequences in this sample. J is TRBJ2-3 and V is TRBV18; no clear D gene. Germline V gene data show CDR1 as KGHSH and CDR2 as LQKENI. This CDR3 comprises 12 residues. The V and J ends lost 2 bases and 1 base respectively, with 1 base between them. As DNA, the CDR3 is TGTGCCAGCTCACCAGGCACAGATACGCAGTATTTT. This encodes CASSPGTDTQYF.

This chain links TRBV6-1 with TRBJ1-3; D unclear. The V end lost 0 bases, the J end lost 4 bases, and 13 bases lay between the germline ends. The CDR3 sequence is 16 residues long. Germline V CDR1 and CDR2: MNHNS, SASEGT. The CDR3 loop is CASSEALQPPGNTIYF. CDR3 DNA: TGTGCCAGCAGTGAAGCGCTACAGCCTCCAGGAAACACCATATATTTT.

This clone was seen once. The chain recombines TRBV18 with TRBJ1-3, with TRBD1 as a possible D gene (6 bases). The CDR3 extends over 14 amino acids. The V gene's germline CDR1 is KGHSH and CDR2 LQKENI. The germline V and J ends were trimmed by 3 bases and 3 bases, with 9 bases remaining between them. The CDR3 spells CASSPRGFGNTIYF. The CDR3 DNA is TGTGCCAGCTCACCGAGGGGGTTTGGAAACACCATATATTTT.